A selection of T cell receptor beta chains follows, all from one sample in a study of shared clonotypes between healthy human individuals. Libraries were prepared by immunoSEQ multiplex PCR; TCRdb keeps only in-frame clonotypes and omits some of them. The sample comprises a few million clones, 93% of which are singletons, and 0.3% to 0.4% rests with the top ten. Sequences were obtained from naive CD4+ T cells from PBMCs. The receptors stem from a man aged 18-30 years in good health. Some clones in this sample may be carry-over from other donors' samples. Both conserved end residues are part of each CDR3. D genes are given only for firm matches. Clone size is given for some rows only: seen once, a few or many times, or a class if the clone is expanded.

>TRBV7-9|TRBJ2-7|14|.|.
CASSLVTRTYEQYF
TGTGCCAGCAGCTTAGTTACCAGGACCTACGAGCAGTACTTC
>TRBV6-4|TRBJ2-1|16|.|.
CASSAQGRGLYNEQFF
TGTGCCAGCAGTGCTCAGGGGAGGGGGTTATACAATGAGCAGTTCTTC
>TRBV19|TRBJ1-5|14|.|.
CASSIQGRNQPQHF
TGTGCCAGTAGTATACAAGGACGCAATCAGCCCCAGCATTTT
>TRBV7-9|TRBJ2-1|15|.|.
CASSLAHSAHNEQFF
TGTGCCAGCAGCTTGGCACACTCCGCCCACAATGAGCAGTTCTTC
>TRBV10-3|TRBJ1-5|14|.|.
CAISASGEDQPQHF
TGTGCCATCAGTGCATCAGGGGAGGATCAGCCCCAGCATTTT
>TRBV11-2|TRBJ2-1|16|.|once
CASSLSAVFSYNEQFF
TGTGCCAGCAGCCTCTCAGCGGTCTTTTCCTACAATGAGCAGTTCTTC
>TRBV7-6|TRBJ2-2|13|.|.
CASSLELTGELFF
TGTGCCAGCAGCTTAGAACTGACCGGGGAGCTGTTTTTT
>TRBV6-1|TRBJ1-1|14|.|.
CASSVGRPNTEAFF
TGTGCCAGCAGTGTTGGACGGCCGAACACTGAAGCTTTCTTT
>TRBV28|TRBJ2-2|19|TRBD2|.
CASSFGLAGVPQRTGELFF
TGTGCCAGCAGTTTTGGACTAGCGGGAGTCCCACAAAGAACCGGGGAGCTGTTTTTT
>TRBV27|TRBJ2-5|15|.|.
CASSPLVPLGETQYF
TGTGCCAGCAGTCCCCTGGTCCCCTTGGGGGAGACCCAGTACTTC
>TRBV6-5|TRBJ1-1|14|.|.
CASSYSITNTEAFF
TGTGCCAGCAGTTACTCGATAACGAACACTGAAGCTTTCTTT
>TRBV6-6|TRBJ1-2|13|TRBD1|.
CASRDRGGYGYTF
TGTGCCAGCAGGGACAGGGGCGGCTATGGCTACACCTTC
>TRBV7-6|TRBJ2-5|13|.|.
CASSLPPVETQYF
TGTGCCAGCAGCTTACCGCCGGTAGAGACCCAGTACTTC